The entry that follows covers one T cell receptor (beta chain) sequence. Its antigen remains unidentified. Germline and junction disagree at one end, which may indicate a read error. TCRdb's copy holds only in-frame clones and misses some; the assay was immunoSEQ multiplex PCR. The profile shows 70,000 to 80,000 clones, approximately 90% of them singletons. This specimen comes from a study of T cells in localized non-small cell lung cancer. Study-wide results and caveats: The appearance of a median approximately 57 of the top 100 tumor clones was seen in adjacent lung. Without multi-region sequencing, intratumor heterogeneity could not be excluded. The highest T cell clonality was in uninvolved adjacent lung, above tumor. With higher T cell density in blood came longer overall survival.

CDR1 is MRHNA, CDR2 SNTAGT, per germline. This CDR3 is 13 amino acids long. Sequencing was performed on peripheral blood, taken before any cancer treatment. The chain carries TRBV6-4 and TRBJ1-1, with D perhaps TRBD1 (5 bases). This clonotype was obtained from a woman aged 40-69 years with stage I squamous cell lung carcinoma. CDR3 sequence: CASAQGPNTKAFF. The CDR3 DNA reads as TGTGCCAGCGCGCAGGGACCAAACACTAAAGCTTTCTTT.